Listed here are 10 T cell receptor beta chains from one sample, sequenced in a study of graft-versus-host responses after intestinal transplantation. Data came from immunoSEQ multiplex PCR; TCRdb stores just in-frame clones and leaves some out. The table lists tens of thousands of clones, around nine tenths of them singletons. Their specific antigens are unknown. This specimen consisted of unstimulated CD4+ T cells sorted from spleen or lymph node cells, obtained before intestinal transplant. Receptors originate from a human donor who received an intestinal transplant.

The rearrangement joins TRBV5-6 to TRBJ1-4; D unresolved. The germline V and J ends were trimmed by 2 bases and 6 bases, with 11 bases remaining between them. This CDR3 has 14 amino acids. Germline V gives CDR1 SGHDT, CDR2 YYEEEE. The CDR3 DNA is TGTGCCAGCAGCTTTGTTGGGGTGGATGAAAAACTGTTTTTT. It is translated as CASSFVGVDEKLFF.

This chain connects TRBV30 to TRBJ1-2; no reliable D call. This CDR3 region has 13 residues. Germline lookup yields CDR1 GTSNPN and CDR2 SVGIG (reference sequence). Trimming took 2 bases from V and 8 from J, leaving 15 bases between them. The CDR3 DNA reads TGTGCCTGGAGTCCCGGGGAGGTCGGAGGCTACACCTTC. It encodes CAWSPGEVGGYTF.

The chain links TRBV6-1 to TRBJ1-1; D unresolved. V lost 2 bases to trimming and J lost 1 base, with 5 bases between them. Germline lookup yields CDR1 MNHNS and CDR2 SASEGT. CDR3 length: 13 amino acids. The CDR3 coding sequence is TGTGCCAGCAGTGAACAGGCGAACACTGAAGCTTTCTTT. Residues: CASSEQANTEAFF.

The chain uses TRBV19 and TRBJ1-5; D not certain. The CDR3 extends over 12 amino acids. Deletions cut 11 bases from V and 9 bases from J, with 17 bases between. The germline gives CDR1 LNHDA, CDR2 SQIVND (reference sequence). The chain's CDR3 is CAARTSIGPQHF. The CDR3 DNA sequence: TGTGCCGCCAGGACCTCAATTGGGCCCCAGCATTTT.

CDR3 region: CAWSKEDVRIYGYTF. The CDR3 region has the DNA TGTGCCTGGAGTAAAGAAGACGTACGGATCTATGGCTACACCTTC. This chain connects TRBV30 to TRBJ1-2, with D hard to call. Germline V CDR1 and CDR2: GTSNPN, SVGIG (reference sequence). The CDR3 covers 15 residues. Trimming cost V 2 bases and J 4 bases, with 17 bases left between them.

The rearrangement uses TRBV5-1 and TRBJ1-1; a weak D match, TRBD1 (6 bases). The V and J ends lost 2 bases and 4 bases respectively, with 15 bases between them. The CDR3 is made up of 15 amino acids. CDR1 is SGHRS, CDR2 YFSETQ, per germline. CDR3 in amino acids: CASSLEQGPRTEAFF. In DNA form, the CDR3 reads TGCGCCAGCAGCTTAGAGCAGGGGCCGCGCACTGAAGCTTTCTTT.

This rearrangement joins TRBV10-3 to TRBJ2-1; 8 bases map to TRBD2. The germline CDR1 and CDR2 sequences are ENHRY and SYGVKD. Trimming at V came to 1 base and at J to 3 bases, leaving 11 bases not matched to a gene. The CDR3 covers 18 residues. The CDR3 sequence: CAISEFPPDRGGYNEQFF. The CDR3 region has the DNA TGTGCCATCAGTGAGTTCCCTCCTGACCGGGGGGGCTACAATGAGCAGTTCTTC.

The chain links TRBV7-9 to TRBJ2-5, with TRBD1 matching over 8 bases. This CDR3 is built from 16 residues. Germline-derived CDR1 and CDR2 are SEHNR and FQNEAQ (reference sequence). The V and J ends lost 8 bases and 3 bases, in that order; junction bases with no gene match: 14. The CDR3 DNA is TGTGCCAGCTTTGTAGGGACAGGAGGGTTAGAAGAGACCCAGTACTTC. Protein product: CASFVGTGGLEETQYF. Filled out from reference TRBV7-9 and TRBJ2-5, the complete variable domain reads DTGVSQNPRHKITKRGQNVTFRCDPISEHNRLYWYRQTLGQGPEFLTYFQNEAQLEKSRLLSDRFSAERPKGSFSTLEIQRTEQGDSAMYLCASFVGTGGLEETQYFGPGTRLLVL.

V and J are TRBV29-1 and TRBJ1-2; D gene unclear. CDR1 and CDR2 from the germline V gene are SQVTM and ANQGSEA. Trimming took off 7 bases at V and 0 bases at J, with 12 bases between the two ends. The CDR3 runs to 13 residues. The CDR3 region has the DNA TGCAGCGCAAGCGAAGGGTCTAACTATGGCTACACCTTC. Translating gives CSASEGSNYGYTF.

This clone was detected only a few times. In DNA, the CDR3 is TGTGCCAGCAGTCCGGGACTAGCGGTCAATGAGCAGTTCTTC. Amino acid sequence: CASSPGLAVNEQFF. The chain is built from TRBV27 and TRBJ2-1; TRBD2 aligns across 11 bases. The CDR3 is 14 residues long. Looked up from germline, CDR1 is MNHEY and CDR2 is SMNVEV (reference sequence). V was pared by 5 bases and J by 6 bases, with 3 bases of the junction left unmatched.